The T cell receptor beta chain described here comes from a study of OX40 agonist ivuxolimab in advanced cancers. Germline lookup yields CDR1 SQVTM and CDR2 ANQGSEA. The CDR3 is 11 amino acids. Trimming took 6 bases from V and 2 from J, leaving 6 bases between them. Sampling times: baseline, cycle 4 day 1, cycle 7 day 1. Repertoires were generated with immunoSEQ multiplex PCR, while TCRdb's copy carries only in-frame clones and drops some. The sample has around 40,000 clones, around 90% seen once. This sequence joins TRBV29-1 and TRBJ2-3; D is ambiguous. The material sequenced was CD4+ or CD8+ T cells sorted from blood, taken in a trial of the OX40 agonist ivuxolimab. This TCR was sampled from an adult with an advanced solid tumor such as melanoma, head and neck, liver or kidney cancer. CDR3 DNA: TGCAGCGTAGAGACCACAGATACGCAGTATTTT. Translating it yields CSVETTDTQYF.